Each of the 27 T cell receptor beta chains below was sequenced from the same sample in a study of blood T cell repertoires in COVID-19. Sequencing was performed with immunoSEQ multiplex PCR; in TCRdb, only in-frame clones are kept and a portion is missing. The sample carries approximately 250,000 clones, roughly 88% recorded once. Sequencing used peripheral blood. The receptors were sampled from a man under 40 who had recovered from COVID-19.

This clone was counted once. V and J are TRBV4-3 and TRBJ2-7, with 7 bases aligning to TRBD2. Germline V gene lookup returns CDR1 LGHNA and CDR2 YSLEER. V lost 0 bases to trimming and J lost 0 bases; unmatched junction nucleotides: 17. There are 20 residues in the CDR3. The CDR3 sequence: CASSQEIESGASILSYEQYF. The DNA for the CDR3 is TGCGCCAGCAGCCAAGAAATAGAGAGCGGGGCCTCAATCCTCTCCTACGAGCAGTACTTC.

The genes are TRBV5-1 and TRBJ1-2; D is perhaps TRBD1 (5 bases). Germline V gene lookup returns CDR1 SGHRS and CDR2 YFSETQ. The V end lost 1 base, the J end lost 4 bases, and 23 bases lay between the germline ends. The CDR3 has 18 amino acids. CDR3 in DNA: TGCGCCAGCAGCTTGCCGTTACTTGGGCAGGGAAGGGGCTATGGCTACACCTTC. It yields the protein CASSLPLLGQGRGYGYTF.

Regarding this clone: Other DNA sequences from this sample encode an identical CDR3 as well. The V call is TRBV5-8, the J call TRBJ2-1; D possibly corresponds to TRBD1 (6 bases). CDR3 length: 16 residues. V was trimmed by 4 bases and J by 7 bases, leaving 21 bases between them. CDR1 is SGHTS and CDR2 is YDEGEE in the germline V gene. CDR3 region: CASSPWTDPPANEQFF. The CDR3, as DNA: TGTGCCAGCAGCCCGTGGACAGACCCTCCGGCGAATGAGCAGTTCTTC.

V usage is TRBV12-3 or TRBV12-4 and J usage is TRBJ2-7; D might be TRBD1 (6 bases). V was cut by 4 bases and J by 5 bases, with 9 bases left in between. CDR3 length equals 12 residues. The CDR3 sequence is CASSWGLHEQYF. CDR3 nucleotides: TGTGCCAGCAGTTGGGGGCTCCACGAGCAGTACTTC.

The genes are TRBV27 and TRBJ1-1; no definite D call. This CDR3 has 13 residues. Per the germline V gene, CDR1 is MNHEY and CDR2 is SMNVEV (reference sequence). V was clipped by 7 bases and J by 3 bases, with 12 bases between them. CDR3 in DNA: TGTGCCAGCAAGCGAGGGATGGACACTGAAGCTTTCTTT. This gives the protein CASKRGMDTEAFF.

This clone was observed a single time. This chain connects TRBV3-1 (or the pseudogene TRBV3-2) to TRBJ2-2, with TRBD2 matching over 12 bases. CDR1 and CDR2 (germline): LGHDT, YNNKEL (reference sequence). The V gene end was trimmed by 4 bases and the J gene end by 6 bases; junction bases not matched to a gene: 3. There are 15 residues in the CDR3. The CDR3 is CASSLLAGGPGELFF. CDR3 nucleotides: TGTGCCAGCAGCCTGCTAGCGGGGGGGCCCGGGGAGCTGTTTTTT.

The CDR3 DNA reads as TGTGCCAGCGGCTCCCGGACTGAAGCTTTCTTT. Its protein is CASGSRTEAFF. This chain joins TRBV7-9 and TRBJ1-1; D not resolved. The CDR3 is 11 residues long. CDR1 SEHNR and CDR2 FQNEAQ come from the germline V gene (reference sequence). V was cut by 8 bases and J by 5 bases, with 9 bases left in between.

Concerning this clone: Other nucleotide sequences from this sample produce the same CDR3. The J gene is TRBJ2-5, the V gene TRBV3-1 (or the pseudogene TRBV3-2); 8 bases agree with TRBD2. This CDR3 has 13 amino acids. Germline CDR1 LGHDT, CDR2 YNNKEL (reference sequence). Trimming removed 1 base from V and 5 bases from J; junction bases left unmatched: 0. This chain's CDR3 is CASSQVAGETQYF. The CDR3 coding sequence is TGTGCCAGCAGCCAAGTAGCGGGGGAGACCCAGTACTTC.

This rearrangement joins TRBV2 to TRBJ1-5; possible D gene TRBD1, 6 bases. Germline V gives CDR1 SNHLY, CDR2 FYNNEI. This CDR3 has 15 residues. Trimming stripped 4 bases from V and 7 bases from J, with 17 bases between. DNA for the CDR3: TGTGCCAGCAGTGGGACTCAGGGTACAGGGCAGCCCCAGCATTTT. As protein: CASSGTQGTGQPQHF.

This clone has a handful of counts. The rearrangement uses TRBV4-3 and TRBJ1-1; weak D call: TRBD1 (6 bases). Trimming took off 0 bases at V and 4 bases at J, with 18 bases between the two ends. Germline V lookup: CDR1 LGHNA, CDR2 YSLEER. There are 17 residues in the CDR3. The CDR3 nucleotides read TGCGCCAGCAGCCAAGATACGGGGACAACGCGGGCCACTGAAGCTTTCTTT. It specifies CASSQDTGTTRATEAFF.

The chain has TRBV27 and TRBJ1-1; D is unclear. The germline V gene has CDR1 MNHEY and CDR2 SMNVEV (reference sequence). The CDR3 spans 13 residues. The ends were cut back, 4 bases at V and 0 bases at J, with 6 bases in the middle. The CDR3 is CASSSSVNTEAFF. The CDR3 DNA follows: TGTGCCAGCAGTTCCTCCGTGAACACTGAAGCTTTCTTT.

The chain links TRBV25-1 to TRBJ1-3; D is possibly TRBD1 (5 bases). The V gene's germline CDR1 is MGHDK and CDR2 SYGVNS. Trimming took off 6 bases at V and 3 bases at J, with 6 bases between the two ends. The CDR3 covers 12 residues. CDR3 loop: CASRGDGNTIYF. CDR3 DNA sequence: TGTGCCAGCAGAGGGGATGGAAACACCATATATTTT.

This clone was seen repeatedly, ten times or more. The CDR3 loop reads CASSRWTGGGLTETQYF. CDR3 bases: TGTGCCAGCAGCAGATGGACAGGGGGCGGATTAACAGAGACCCAGTACTTC. V gene TRBV5-4 combines with J gene TRBJ2-5; 11 positions agree with TRBD1. The trim removed 4 bases at V and 4 bases at J, leaving 12 bases unmatched. Germline lookup yields CDR1 SGHNT and CDR2 YYREEE (reference sequence). This CDR3 has 17 amino acids.

This sequence joins TRBV4-2 and TRBJ2-5, with 10 bases lining up with TRBD2. The germline gives CDR1 LGHNA, CDR2 YNFKEQ. This CDR3 has 16 amino acids. The V and J ends lost 4 bases and 5 bases, in that order; junction bases with no gene match: 10. The CDR3 DNA reads as TGTGCCAGCAGCCGCAAGCGGGGGGGCGGATTGGAGACCCAGTACTTC. It encodes CASSRKRGGGLETQYF.

The chain combines TRBV27 with TRBJ2-1, with 14 nucleotides matching TRBD2. This CDR3 has 17 amino acids. J lost 7 bases, V lost 6 bases, and 11 bases had no gene match. The germline V gene encodes CDR1 MNHEY and CDR2 SMNVEV (reference sequence). The CDR3 nucleotides read TGTGCCAGCAGCTTAATCCCGACTAGCGGGGGGGGTAATGAGCAGTTCTTC. Amino acids: CASSLIPTSGGGNEQFF.

This clone was recorded only once. The genes are TRBV25-1 and TRBJ1-1; D may be TRBD1 (6 bases). The V end was cut by 1 base, the J end by 4 bases, with 13 bases between. Germline CDR1 and CDR2: MGHDK and SYGVNS. The CDR3 covers 15 residues. The CDR3 here is CASSESRGWGTEAFF. CDR3 DNA: TGTGCCAGCAGTGAATCCAGGGGTTGGGGCACTGAAGCTTTCTTT.

This clone showed up just a few times. This chain uses TRBV7-8 with TRBJ2-7; D might be TRBD1 (5 bases). Looked up from germline, CDR1 is SGHVS and CDR2 is FQNEAQ. V was trimmed by 5 bases and J by 4 bases, leaving 12 bases between them. This CDR3 is 13 amino acids long. The CDR3 DNA sequence: TGTGCCAGCAGCCCCCCCGACAGTTACGAGCAGTACTTC. It yields the protein CASSPPDSYEQYF.

DNA of the CDR3: TGTGCCAGCAGCCAAGTCACAGGGGGCTCCTATAATTCACCCCTCCACTTT. Translating gives CASSQVTGGSYNSPLHF. The chain combines TRBV3-1 (or the pseudogene TRBV3-2) with TRBJ1-6, with 8 positions matching TRBD1. Per germline, CDR1 LGHDT and CDR2 YNNKEL (reference sequence). CDR3 size: 17 residues. V was clipped by 1 base and J by 0 bases; unmatched bases: 2.

The table lists this clone with a count of one. V and J are TRBV19 and TRBJ1-2, with D hard to call. Trimming pared 5 bases from V and 8 bases from J, leaving 21 bases between. This CDR3 is built from 15 residues. Germline CDR1 is LNHDA and CDR2 is SQIVND (reference sequence). The CDR3 DNA sequence: TGTGCCAGTAGTCCCCCCGGGTCCCGCCGTAGAGGCTACACCTTC. Translating gives CASSPPGSRRRGYTF.

The CDR3 DNA follows: TGTGCCAGCACCCCCCCTAGCGGGGGGAGTTACGAGCAGTACTTC. This translates into CASTPPSGGSYEQYF. This chain joins TRBV6-5 and TRBJ2-7; 11 bases line up with TRBD2. The length of the CDR3 is 15 residues. V shed 7 bases, J shed 4 bases, and the junction held 9 bases outside the gene matches. Germline V gives CDR1 MNHEY, CDR2 SVGAGI.

This chain joins TRBV11-2 and TRBJ1-5; a weak D match, TRBD1 (6 bases). Per the germline V gene, CDR1 is SGHAT and CDR2 is FQNNGV. Between the trimmed V and J ends, which lost 1 base and 5 bases, there was a span of 15 bases. The CDR3 totals 16 residues. In DNA, the CDR3 is TGTGCCAGCAGCTTAGTACCACAGGGTTTTGATCAGCCCCAGCATTTT. Translation: CASSLVPQGFDQPQHF.

This clone was detected once. This chain links TRBV2 with TRBJ2-5; a possible D gene is TRBD2 (7 bases). Trimming stripped 4 bases from V and 3 bases from J, with 12 bases between. The V gene's germline CDR1 is SNHLY and CDR2 FYNNEI. The CDR3 runs to 14 residues. In nucleotides, the CDR3 is TGTGCCAGCAGTGTAGGGGGAGGGGAAGAGACCCAGTACTTC. It translates to CASSVGGGEETQYF.

This clone came up a few times. The chain recombines TRBV10-2 with TRBJ1-5; possibly TRBD1 for D (6 bases). The V end was cut by 8 bases, the J end by 4 bases, with 18 bases between. The V gene's germline CDR1 is WSHSY and CDR2 SAAADI. The CDR3 has 15 amino acids. CDR3 amino acids: CASGGGTGFNQPQHF. CDR3 sequence (DNA): TGCGCCAGCGGGGGGGGTACAGGGTTTAATCAGCCCCAGCATTTT.

The chain combines TRBV4-3 with TRBJ2-7; 7 bases are a match to TRBD1. Looked up from germline, CDR1 is LGHNA and CDR2 is YSLEER. The CDR3 extends over 15 amino acids. V lost 3 bases, J lost 4 bases, and 9 bases stayed unmatched. CDR3 bases: TGCGCCAGCAGCCAGGGTACAGGGGTGGGATACGAGCAGTACTTC. Translated: CASSQGTGVGYEQYF.

This CDR3 reads CASSFGQITYEQYF. CDR3 DNA: TGTGCCAGTAGTTTTGGACAGATTACCTACGAGCAGTACTTC. The V gene is TRBV19, the J gene TRBJ2-7, with D tentatively TRBD1 (6 bases). The V end was cut by 5 bases, the J end by 2 bases, with 13 bases between. This CDR3 has 14 amino acids. The germline V gene encodes CDR1 LNHDA and CDR2 SQIVND (reference sequence).

This rearrangement joins TRBV5-1 to TRBJ1-4, with 8 bases matching TRBD1. Germline V gene sequence: CDR1 SGHRS, CDR2 YFSETQ. Trimming took 4 bases from V and 7 from J; bases not matched to a gene: 9. The CDR3 covers 15 residues. The CDR3 sequence is CASSEQGVGGEKLFF. CDR3 sequence (DNA): TGCGCCAGCAGCGAACAGGGGGTGGGTGGTGAAAAACTGTTTTTT.

The chain has TRBV7-2 and TRBJ2-5, with TRBD2 identical over 9 bases. Germline-derived CDR1 and CDR2 are SGHTA and FQGNSA. The trim removed 1 base at V and 2 bases at J, leaving 5 bases unmatched. The CDR3 length is 16 residues. The CDR3 sequence: CASSLDGLAGQETQYF. The CDR3, as DNA: TGTGCCAGCAGCTTAGATGGGCTAGCGGGGCAAGAGACCCAGTACTTC.